The 21 T cell receptor beta chains presented below share a single source sample, sequenced in a study of blood T cell repertoires in COVID-19. The data were produced by immunoSEQ multiplex PCR, yet TCRdb's version contains in-frame clones alone and is incomplete. The table lists 250,000 to 300,000 clones, under 95% of them singletons, with 2.3% in the top ten. Sequencing used PBMCs or T cells enriched from blood (not recorded which). All receptors come from a middle-aged woman with acute COVID-19.

V is TRBV14 and J is TRBJ2-2; weak D call: TRBD1 (5 bases). Germline assignment: CDR1 SGHDN and CDR2 FVKESK. The length of the CDR3 is 14 residues. Trimming stripped 0 bases from V and 10 bases from J, with 12 bases between. Written as DNA, the CDR3 is TGTGCCAGCAGCCAAGAGGGGCACGCGGCGGAGCTGTTTTTT. This gives the protein CASSQEGHAAELFF. Full variable domain (remainder filled in from reference TRBV14 and TRBJ2-2): EAGVTQFPSHSVIEKGQTVTLRCDPISGHDNLYWYRRVMGKEIKFLLHFVKESKQDESGMPNNRFLAERTGGTYSTLKVQPAELEDSGVYFCASSQEGHAAELFFGEGSRLTVL.

The chain uses TRBV27 and TRBJ1-2; no clear D gene. The CDR3 sequence is 15 residues long. The V gene lost 5 bases and the J gene lost 2 bases, with 15 bases spanning the gap. Germline CDR1 is MNHEY and CDR2 is SMNVEV (reference sequence). The CDR3 region is CASSRLVGLNYGYTF. CDR3 DNA: TGTGCCAGCAGTCGCCTTGTAGGACTAAACTATGGCTACACCTTC.

This CDR3 reads CASSLRSPGGSEKLFF. The CDR3 DNA follows: TGCGCCAGCAGCTTACGCTCACCCGGGGGGAGCGAAAAACTGTTTTTT. V usage is TRBV5-1 and J usage is TRBJ1-4; possibly TRBD1 for D (5 bases). The germline CDR1 and CDR2 sequences are SGHRS and YFSETQ. Trimming removed 2 bases from V and 8 bases from J, with 19 bases in between. The CDR3 sequence is 16 residues long.

The chain combines TRBV2 with TRBJ1-1; no definite D call. Germline CDR1 is SNHLY and CDR2 is FYNNEI. V shed 3 bases and J shed 1 base, with 3 bases lying between them. The CDR3 is 12 residues long. The CDR3, as DNA: TGTGCCAGCAGTGACTCGAACACTGAAGCTTTCTTT. Protein: CASSDSNTEAFF.

V is TRBV11-2 and J is TRBJ2-5; 7 bases line up with TRBD1. From germline, CDR1 is SGHAT and CDR2 FQNNGV. J lost 5 bases, V lost 5 bases, and 5 bases had no gene match. This CDR3 contains 13 residues. The CDR3 bases are TGTGCCAGCAGCCAAGACAGGGTTGAGACCCAGTACTTC. Translation: CASSQDRVETQYF.

The chain carries TRBV12-5 and TRBJ1-1, with a possible D match to TRBD1 (6 bases). Germline values: CDR1 LGHNT, CDR2 FRNRAP. This CDR3 contains 13 residues. The V gene lost 7 bases and the J gene lost 0 bases, with 9 bases spanning the gap. Here the CDR3 reads CASVDRMNTEAFF. CDR3 DNA sequence: TGTGCTAGTGTCGACAGGATGAACACTGAAGCTTTCTTT. Full variable domain (missing parts from reference TRBV12-5 and TRBJ1-1): DARVTQTPRHKVTEMGQEVTMRCQPILGHNTVFWYRQTMMQGLELLAYFRNRAPLDDSGMPKDRFSAEMPDATLATLKIQPSEPRDSAVYFCASVDRMNTEAFFGQGTRLTVV.

V gene TRBV11-3 combines with J gene TRBJ2-3, with TRBD2 matching over 9 bases. Germline loops: CDR1 SGHNT, CDR2 YENEEA. The V gene end was trimmed by 6 bases and the J gene end by 0 bases; junction bases not matched to a gene: 7. The CDR3 has 16 residues. The CDR3 is CASSLRTSASTDTQYF. The CDR3 nucleotides read TGTGCCAGCAGTCTTCGGACTAGCGCCAGCACAGATACGCAGTATTTT.

The chain couples TRBV7-2 to TRBJ2-1, with a possible D match to TRBD2 (6 bases). Trimming cost V 5 bases and J 8 bases, with 19 bases left between them. Germline-derived CDR1 and CDR2 are SGHTA and FQGNSA. The CDR3 is made up of 15 amino acids. The CDR3 here is CASSRPGVGLYEQFF. DNA for the CDR3: TGTGCCAGCAGCCGCCCGGGGGTCGGGTTGTATGAGCAGTTCTTC.

This rearrangement joins TRBV14 to TRBJ2-1, with 11 bases lining up with TRBD2. V shed 5 bases and J 4 bases; nucleotides not matched to a gene: 19. Looked up from germline, CDR1 is SGHDN and CDR2 is FVKESK. The CDR3 spans 20 residues. CDR3 loop: CASSAGVTSGSPVPYNEQFF. DNA for the CDR3: TGTGCCAGCAGCGCGGGAGTCACTAGCGGGAGCCCTGTCCCGTACAATGAGCAGTTCTTC. Variable domain in full (rest from reference TRBV14 and TRBJ2-1): EAGVTQFPSHSVIEKGQTVTLRCDPISGHDNLYWYRRVMGKEIKFLLHFVKESKQDESGMPNNRFLAERTGGTYSTLKVQPAELEDSGVYFCASSAGVTSGSPVPYNEQFFGPGTRLTVL.

The rearrangement joins TRBV2 to TRBJ1-3; no reliable D call. Trimming removed 4 bases from V and 0 bases from J, with 16 bases in between. This CDR3 spans 17 amino acids. Germline CDR1 is SNHLY and CDR2 is FYNNEI. The CDR3 sequence is CASSVSGILLSGNTIYF. CDR3 DNA: TGTGCCAGCAGTGTCTCGGGGATCCTACTCTCTGGAAACACCATATATTTT.

The chain combines TRBV6-5 with TRBJ2-5; perhaps TRBD2 as D (5 bases). Between the trimmed V and J ends, which lost 0 bases and 4 bases, there was a span of 15 bases. The CDR3 contains 16 residues. Germline V CDR1 and CDR2: MNHEY, SVGAGI. In DNA form, the CDR3 reads TGTGCCAGCAGTTACTCGCTAAGCCGTCGGGGAGAGACCCAGTACTTC. This sequence encodes CASSYSLSRRGETQYF.

The V and J genes are TRBV5-1 and TRBJ1-3; 8 bases map to TRBD1. The CDR3 is 17 amino acids. Germline V CDR1 and CDR2: SGHRS, YFSETQ. V gave up 5 bases and J gave up 0 bases; unmatched junction bases: 10. CDR3 loop: CASRRGQGPYSGNTIYF. Here the CDR3 DNA reads TGCGCCAGCAGACGAGGACAGGGCCCTTACTCTGGAAACACCATATATTTT.

The gene calls are TRBV7-9 and TRBJ1-2; 8 bases align to TRBD1. This CDR3 comprises 14 residues. Germline V lookup: CDR1 SEHNR, CDR2 FQNEAQ (reference sequence). The ends lost 2 bases at V and 8 bases at J; junction bases unmatched: 7. CDR3 protein: CASSLTQGARGYTF. Written as DNA, the CDR3 is TGTGCCAGCAGCTTAACCCAGGGGGCAAGGGGCTACACCTTC.

V and J are TRBV19 and TRBJ1-2; D may be TRBD1 (6 bases). Per the germline V gene, CDR1 is LNHDA and CDR2 is SQIVND (reference sequence). V lost 5 bases, J lost 0 bases, and 10 bases lay in between. The CDR3 totals 14 residues. The CDR3 is CASSPGTTNYGYTF. The CDR3 nucleotides read TGTGCCAGTAGTCCTGGGACAACTAACTATGGCTACACCTTC.

The V and J genes are TRBV6-1 and TRBJ2-1, with TRBD2 matching 16 bases. The CDR3 spans 17 residues. Per germline, CDR1 MNHNS and CDR2 SASEGT. The V segment lost 2 bases and the J segment 9 bases; nucleotides outside the gene matches: 7. The DNA of the CDR3 is TGTGCCAGCAGTGAACCGGGACTAGCGGGGGGGCGTTCTGAGCAGTTCTTC. This translates into CASSEPGLAGGRSEQFF.

V is TRBV24-1 and J is TRBJ2-3; 8 bases are shared with TRBD2. Germline CDR1 is KGHDR and CDR2 is SFDVKD. The CDR3 contains 15 residues. Unmatched junction bases numbered 2, after V lost 3 bases and J lost 1 base. CDR3 residues: CATSDNSGGTDTQYF. The CDR3 nucleotides are TGTGCCACCAGTGATAATAGCGGGGGCACAGATACGCAGTATTTT.

V and J are TRBV9 and TRBJ2-1; tentatively, D is TRBD2 (7 bases). Germline-derived CDR1 and CDR2 are SGDLS and YYNGEE. The CDR3 runs 16 residues. Trimming pared 2 bases from V and 6 bases from J, leaving 18 bases between. CDR3 in DNA: TGTGCCAGCAGCGTGGAGGCGGCTAGGGGGGGCAATGAGCAGTTCTTC. Translated: CASSVEAARGGNEQFF.

This clone was seen a single time. This sequence joins TRBV7-9 and TRBJ1-2; D not certain. CDR3 size: 13 residues. Trimming cost V 6 bases and J 4 bases, with 12 bases left between them. The V gene's germline CDR1 is SEHNR and CDR2 FQNEAQ (reference sequence). For the CDR3, the DNA is TGTGCCAGCAGACGACCGGGATCCTATGGCTACACCTTC. Residues: CASRRPGSYGYTF.

The genes are TRBV7-6 and TRBJ2-7; 9 positions agree with TRBD2. The CDR3 spans 16 residues. CDR1 is SGHVS and CDR2 is FNYEAQ in the germline V gene. Germline trimming cut 1 base from V and 2 bases from J; bases unmatched to any gene: 6. CDR3 coding DNA: TGTGCCAGCAGCTTAGGCCCGGGCGGGGGGGCCTACGAGCAGTACTTC. Amino acid sequence: CASSLGPGGGAYEQYF.

This clone was recorded once. A much larger clone lies a single base off, so this may be a read error. This chain joins TRBV7-9 and TRBJ2-7; D is possibly TRBD1 (6 bases). Trimming removed 5 bases from V and 3 bases from J, with 8 bases in between. Germline V gene sequence: CDR1 SEHNR, CDR2 FQNEAQ (reference sequence). The CDR3 is 12 amino acids. The CDR3 coding sequence is TGTGCCAGCAGCGTGGACAGCTACGAGCAGTACTTC. Protein: CASSVDSYEQYF.

The gene calls are TRBV18 and TRBJ1-2; 8 nucleotides agree with TRBD1. Germline CDR1 reads KGHSH; CDR2 reads LQKENI. V was pared by 6 bases and J by 5 bases, with 8 bases of the junction left unmatched. The CDR3 runs to 14 residues. The CDR3 DNA sequence: TGTGCCAGCTCTCCTACCTGGACAGGGTATGGCTACACCTTC. Amino acid sequence: CASSPTWTGYGYTF.